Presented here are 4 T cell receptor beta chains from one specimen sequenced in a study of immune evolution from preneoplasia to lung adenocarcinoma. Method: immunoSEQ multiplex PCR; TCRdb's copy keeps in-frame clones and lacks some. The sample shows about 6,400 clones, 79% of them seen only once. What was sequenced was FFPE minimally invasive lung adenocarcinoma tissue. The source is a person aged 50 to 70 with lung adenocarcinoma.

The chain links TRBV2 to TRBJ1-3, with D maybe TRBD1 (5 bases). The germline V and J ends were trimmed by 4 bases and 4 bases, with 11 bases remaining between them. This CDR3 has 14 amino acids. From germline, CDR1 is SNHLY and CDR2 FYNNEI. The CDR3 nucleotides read TGTGCCAGCAGTGCACAGGTTTCGGGAAACACCATATATTTT. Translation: CASSAQVSGNTIYF.

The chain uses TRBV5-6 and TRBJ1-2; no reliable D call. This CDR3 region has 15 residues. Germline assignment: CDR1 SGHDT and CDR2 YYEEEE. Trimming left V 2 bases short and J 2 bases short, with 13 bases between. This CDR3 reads CASSLEIPPNYGYTF. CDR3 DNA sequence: TGTGCCAGCAGCTTAGAAATCCCACCAAACTATGGCTACACCTTC.

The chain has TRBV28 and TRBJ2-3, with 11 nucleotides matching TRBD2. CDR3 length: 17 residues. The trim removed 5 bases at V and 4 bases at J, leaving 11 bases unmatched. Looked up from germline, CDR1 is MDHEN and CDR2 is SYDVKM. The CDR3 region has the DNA TGTGCCAGCAGTGTAGCGGGAGGGCCGGGTTGGGCAGATACGCAGTATTTT. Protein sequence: CASSVAGGPGWADTQYF.

This chain's CDR3 is CASSPLELRGELFF. The CDR3 nucleotides are TGTGCCAGCAGTCCCCTAGAGCTCCGCGGGGAGCTGTTTTTT. The chain is built from TRBV28 and TRBJ2-2; D is unclear. Trimming took 5 bases from V and 7 from J, leaving 14 bases between them. The CDR3 covers 14 residues. Germline lookup yields CDR1 MDHEN and CDR2 SYDVKM.